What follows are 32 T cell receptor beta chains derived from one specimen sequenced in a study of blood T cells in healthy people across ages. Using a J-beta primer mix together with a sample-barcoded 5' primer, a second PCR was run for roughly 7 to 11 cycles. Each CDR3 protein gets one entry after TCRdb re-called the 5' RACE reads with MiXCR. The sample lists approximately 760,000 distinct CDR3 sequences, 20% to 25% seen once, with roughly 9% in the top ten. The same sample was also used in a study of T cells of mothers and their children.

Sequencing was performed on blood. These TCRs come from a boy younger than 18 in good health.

CDR3 in amino acids: CASSLHRGKTTEAFF. The CDR3 DNA reads TGTGCCAGCAGTCTTCATCGGGGGAAGACCACTGAAGCTTTCTTT. The chain recombines TRBV28 with TRBJ1-1, with D possibly matching TRBD1 (5 bases). Germline CDR1 and CDR2: MDHEN and SYDVKM. V lost 5 bases, J lost 4 bases, and 17 bases lay in between. The CDR3 sequence is 15 residues long.

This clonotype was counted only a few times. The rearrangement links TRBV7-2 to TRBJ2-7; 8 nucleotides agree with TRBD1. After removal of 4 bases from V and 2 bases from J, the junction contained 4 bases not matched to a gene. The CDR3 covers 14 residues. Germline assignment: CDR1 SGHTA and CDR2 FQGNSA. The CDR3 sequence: CASSSGQATYEQYF. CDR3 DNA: TGTGCCAGCAGCTCGGGACAGGCCACCTACGAGCAGTACTTC.

The CDR3 loop reads CASSLDQTGRGTNEKLFF. The CDR3 region has the DNA TGTGCCAGCAGCTTAGATCAGACGGGGAGGGGGACTAATGAAAAACTGTTTTTT. V is TRBV7-8 and J is TRBJ1-4; D is perhaps TRBD1 (6 bases). Trimming took off 1 base at V and 2 bases at J, with 17 bases between the two ends. The CDR3 has 18 residues. CDR1 is SGHVS, CDR2 FQNEAQ, per germline. The full variable domain, with the rest looked up from reference TRBV7-8 and TRBJ1-4, is GAGVSQSPRYKVAKRGQDVALRCDPISGHVSLFWYQQALGQGPEFLTYFQNEAQLDKSGLPSDRFFAERPEGSVSTLKIQRTQQEDSAVYLCASSLDQTGRGTNEKLFFGSGTQLSVL.

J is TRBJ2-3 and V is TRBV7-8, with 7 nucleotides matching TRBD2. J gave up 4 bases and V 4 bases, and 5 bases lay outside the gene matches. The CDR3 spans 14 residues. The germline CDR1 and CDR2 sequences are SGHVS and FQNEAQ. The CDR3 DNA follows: TGTGCCAGCAGCTCCCCGACTAGCCCAGATACGCAGTATTTT. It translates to CASSSPTSPDTQYF.

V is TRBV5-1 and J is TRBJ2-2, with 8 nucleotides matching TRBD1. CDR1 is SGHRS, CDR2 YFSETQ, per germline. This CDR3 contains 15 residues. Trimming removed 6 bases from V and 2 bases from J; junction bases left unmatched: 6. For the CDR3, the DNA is TGCGCCAGCAAAGCCGGGACAGGCAACACCGGGGAGCTGTTTTTT. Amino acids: CASKAGTGNTGELFF.

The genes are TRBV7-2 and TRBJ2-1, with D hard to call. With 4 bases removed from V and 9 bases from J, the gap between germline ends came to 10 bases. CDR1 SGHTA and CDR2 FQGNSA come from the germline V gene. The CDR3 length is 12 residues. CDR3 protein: CASSSSIGEQFF. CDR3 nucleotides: TGTGCCAGCAGCTCCAGCATTGGTGAGCAGTTCTTC.

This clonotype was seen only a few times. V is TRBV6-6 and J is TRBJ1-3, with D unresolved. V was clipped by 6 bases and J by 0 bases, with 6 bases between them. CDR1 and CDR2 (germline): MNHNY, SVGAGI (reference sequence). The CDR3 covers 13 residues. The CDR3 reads CASSWSSGNTIYF. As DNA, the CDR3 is TGTGCCAGCAGCTGGAGCTCTGGAAACACCATATATTTT.

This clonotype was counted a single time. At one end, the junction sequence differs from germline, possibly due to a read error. The CDR3 region is CAGSSYSGGTNTGELFF. The CDR3 bases are TGTGCCGGCAGCTCATATAGCGGGGGCACGAACACCGGGGAGCTGTTTTTT. This rearrangement joins TRBV7-3 to TRBJ2-2; 9 bases agree with TRBD2. This CDR3 spans 17 amino acids. Per the germline V gene, CDR1 is SGHTA and CDR2 is FQGTGA.

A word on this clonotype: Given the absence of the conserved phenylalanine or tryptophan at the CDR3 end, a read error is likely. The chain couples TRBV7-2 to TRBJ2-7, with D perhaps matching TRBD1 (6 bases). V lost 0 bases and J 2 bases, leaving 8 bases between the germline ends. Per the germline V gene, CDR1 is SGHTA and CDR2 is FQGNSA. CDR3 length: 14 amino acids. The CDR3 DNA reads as TGTGCCAGCAGCTTAGCGGGGGCGACCTACGAGCAGTACTCC. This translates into CASSLAGATYEQYS.

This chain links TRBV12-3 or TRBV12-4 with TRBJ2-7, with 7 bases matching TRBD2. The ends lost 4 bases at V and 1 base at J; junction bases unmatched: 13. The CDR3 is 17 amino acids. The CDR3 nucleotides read TGTGCCAGCAGTTCCAATAACCGCGGGGGTTATTCCTACGAGCAGTACTTC. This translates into CASSSNNRGGYSYEQYF.

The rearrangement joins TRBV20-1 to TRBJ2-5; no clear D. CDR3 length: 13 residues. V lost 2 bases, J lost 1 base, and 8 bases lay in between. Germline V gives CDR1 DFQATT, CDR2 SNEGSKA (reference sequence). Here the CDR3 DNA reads TGCAGTGCTAGATCCCTGGGCCAAGAGACCCAGTACTTC. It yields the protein CSARSLGQETQYF.

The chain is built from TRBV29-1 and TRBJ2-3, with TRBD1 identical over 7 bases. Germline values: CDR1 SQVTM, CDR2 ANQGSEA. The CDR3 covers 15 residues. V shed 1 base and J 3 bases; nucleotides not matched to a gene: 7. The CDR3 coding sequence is TGCAGCGTTGAAGGGCAGGGGGTCGGTACAGATACGCAGTATTTT. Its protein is CSVEGQGVGTDTQYF.

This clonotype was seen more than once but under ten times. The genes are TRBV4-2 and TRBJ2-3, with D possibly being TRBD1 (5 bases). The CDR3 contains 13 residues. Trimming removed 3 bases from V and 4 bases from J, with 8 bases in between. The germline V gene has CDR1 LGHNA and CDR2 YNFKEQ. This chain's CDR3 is CASSQVGADTQYF. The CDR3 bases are TGTGCCAGCAGCCAGGTAGGGGCAGATACGCAGTATTTT.

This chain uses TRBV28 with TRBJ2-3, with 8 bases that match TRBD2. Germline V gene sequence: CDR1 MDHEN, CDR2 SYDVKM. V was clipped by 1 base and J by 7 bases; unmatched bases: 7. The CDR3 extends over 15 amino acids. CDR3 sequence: CASSLSAAGDYTQYF. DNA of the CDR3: TGTGCCAGCAGTTTATCGGCAGCGGGAGACTATACGCAGTATTTT. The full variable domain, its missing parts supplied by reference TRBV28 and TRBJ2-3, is DVKVTQSSRYLVKRTGEKVFLECVQDMDHENMFWYRQDPGLGLRLIYFSYDVKMKEKGDIPEGYSVSREKKERFSLILESASTNQTSMYLCASSLSAAGDYTQYFGPGTRLTVL.

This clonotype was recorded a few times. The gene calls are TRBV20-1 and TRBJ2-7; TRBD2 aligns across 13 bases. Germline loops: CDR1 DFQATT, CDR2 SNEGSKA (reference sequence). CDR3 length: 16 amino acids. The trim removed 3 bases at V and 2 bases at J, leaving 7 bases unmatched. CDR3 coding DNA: TGCAGTGCTAGGGGTGGGACTAGCGGGGATCCCTACGAGCAGTACTTC. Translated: CSARGGTSGDPYEQYF.

The CDR3 spells CASSTLAVAKNIQYF. CDR3 nucleotides: TGTGCCAGCAGTACACTAGCTGTAGCCAAAAACATTCAGTACTTC. This chain links TRBV2 with TRBJ2-4; weak D call: TRBD2 (6 bases). With 5 bases removed from V and 0 bases from J, the gap between germline ends came to 11 bases. CDR1 and CDR2 from the germline V gene are SNHLY and FYNNEI. The CDR3 spans 15 residues. The entire variable domain, with the rest obtained from reference TRBV2 and TRBJ2-4, is as follows: EPEVTQTPSHQVTQMGQEVILRCVPISNHLYFYWYRQILGQKVEFLVSFYNNEISEKSEIFDDQFSVERPDGSNFTLKIRSTKLEDSAMYFCASSTLAVAKNIQYFGAGTRLSVL.

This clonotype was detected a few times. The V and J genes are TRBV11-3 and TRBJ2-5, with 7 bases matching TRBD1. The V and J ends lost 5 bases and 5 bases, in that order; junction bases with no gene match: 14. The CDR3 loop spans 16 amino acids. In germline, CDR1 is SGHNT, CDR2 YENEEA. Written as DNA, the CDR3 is TGTGCCAGCAGCGGAGGACCGGGACAGCCTGGGGAGACCCAGTACTTC. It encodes CASSGGPGQPGETQYF.

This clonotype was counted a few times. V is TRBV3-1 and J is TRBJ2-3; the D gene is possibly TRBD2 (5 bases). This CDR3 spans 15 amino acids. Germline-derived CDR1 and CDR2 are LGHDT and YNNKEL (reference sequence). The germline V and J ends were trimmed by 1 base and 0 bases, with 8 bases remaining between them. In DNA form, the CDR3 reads TGTGCCAGCAGCCAAGCAGGACTCAGCACAGATACGCAGTATTTT. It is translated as CASSQAGLSTDTQYF.

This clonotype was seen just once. This chain's CDR3 is CASSLSANFYEQYF. CDR3 coding DNA: TGTGCCAGCAGTTTATCTGCCAACTTCTACGAGCAGTACTTC. The J gene is TRBJ2-5, the V gene TRBV27; no clear D gene. The DNA matches TRBJ2-7 better at its end, which makes the J call doubtful. Germline loops: CDR1 MNHEY, CDR2 SMNVEV (reference sequence). This CDR3 contains 14 residues.

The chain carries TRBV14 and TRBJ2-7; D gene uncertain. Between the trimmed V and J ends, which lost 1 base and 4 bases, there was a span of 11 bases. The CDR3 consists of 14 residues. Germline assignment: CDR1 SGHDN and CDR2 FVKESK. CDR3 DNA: TGTGCCAGCAGCCAAGGGGGTCAACCTTACGAGCAGTACTTC. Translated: CASSQGGQPYEQYF.

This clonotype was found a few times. The CDR3 loop reads CASSQEVAAGGGNEQFF. The CDR3 nucleotides are TGTGCCAGCAGCCAAGAGGTGGCAGCGGGGGGGGGAAATGAGCAGTTCTTC. This rearrangement joins TRBV4-2 to TRBJ2-1; 10 bases agree with TRBD2. This CDR3 region has 17 residues. With V trimmed by 0 bases and J by 7 bases, 9 bases remained unmatched. Per germline, CDR1 LGHNA and CDR2 YNFKEQ.

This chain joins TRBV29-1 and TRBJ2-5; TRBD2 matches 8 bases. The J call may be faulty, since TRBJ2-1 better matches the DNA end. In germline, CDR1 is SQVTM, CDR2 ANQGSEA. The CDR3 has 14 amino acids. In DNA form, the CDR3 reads TGCAGCGACCTAACACCGGGAGGGCCGAGTGAGCAGTTCTTC. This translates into CSDLTPGGPSEQFF.

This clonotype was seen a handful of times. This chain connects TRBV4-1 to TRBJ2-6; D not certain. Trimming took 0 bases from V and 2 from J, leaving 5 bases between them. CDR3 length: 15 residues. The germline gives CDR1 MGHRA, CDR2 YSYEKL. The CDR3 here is CASSQDETGANVLTF. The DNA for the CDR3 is TGCGCCAGCAGCCAAGATGAGACTGGGGCCAACGTCCTGACTTTC.

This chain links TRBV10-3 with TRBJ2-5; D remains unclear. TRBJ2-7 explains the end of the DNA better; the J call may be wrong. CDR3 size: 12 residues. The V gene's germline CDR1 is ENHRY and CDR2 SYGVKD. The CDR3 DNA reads TGTGCCATCGGTAGTCCCGTTTACGAGCAGTACTTC. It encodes CAIGSPVYEQYF.

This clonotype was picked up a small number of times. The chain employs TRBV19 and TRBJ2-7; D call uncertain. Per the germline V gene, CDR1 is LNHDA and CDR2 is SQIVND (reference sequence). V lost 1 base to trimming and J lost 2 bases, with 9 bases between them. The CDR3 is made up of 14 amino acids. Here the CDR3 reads CASSIVPGPYEQYF. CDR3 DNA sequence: TGTGCCAGTAGTATAGTACCGGGTCCCTACGAGCAGTACTTC.

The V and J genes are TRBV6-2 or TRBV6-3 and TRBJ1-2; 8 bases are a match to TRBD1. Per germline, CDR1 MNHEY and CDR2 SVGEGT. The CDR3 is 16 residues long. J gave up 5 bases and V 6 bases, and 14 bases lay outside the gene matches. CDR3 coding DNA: TGTGCCAGCAGCAGCAGCGTGCCGGGACAGGTATATGGCTACACCTTC. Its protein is CASSSSVPGQVYGYTF.

In nucleotides, the CDR3 is TGTGCCAGCAGTTGGACACAGGGAGGGAACACTGAAGCTTTCTTT. Translated, it gives CASSWTQGGNTEAFF. The V and J genes are TRBV6-5 and TRBJ1-1; tentative D call: TRBD1 (6 bases). This CDR3 comprises 15 residues. Germline loops: CDR1 MNHEY, CDR2 SVGAGI. V was cut by 4 bases and J by 1 base, with 13 bases left in between.

CDR3 protein: CASSYIGQTNTEAFF. The CDR3 DNA sequence: TGTGCCAGCAGTTACATCGGACAGACGAACACTGAAGCTTTCTTT. The J gene is TRBJ1-1, the V gene TRBV6-5, with D perhaps matching TRBD1 (6 bases). CDR1 is MNHEY, CDR2 SVGAGI, per germline. CDR3 size: 15 residues. The germline V and J ends were trimmed by 2 bases and 1 base, with 11 bases remaining between them.

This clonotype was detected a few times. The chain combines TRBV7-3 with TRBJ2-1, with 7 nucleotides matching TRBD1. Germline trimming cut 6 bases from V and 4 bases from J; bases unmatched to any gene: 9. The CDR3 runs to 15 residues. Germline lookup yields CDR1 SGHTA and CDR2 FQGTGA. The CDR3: CASSPTGTEYNEQFF. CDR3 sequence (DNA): TGTGCCAGCAGTCCCACCGGGACAGAATACAATGAGCAGTTCTTC. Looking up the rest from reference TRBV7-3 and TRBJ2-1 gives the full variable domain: GAGVSQTPSNKVTEKGKYVELRCDPISGHTALYWYRQSLGQGPEFLIYFQGTGAADDSGLPNDRFFAVRPEGSVSTLKIQRTERGDSAVYLCASSPTGTEYNEQFFGPGTRLTVL.

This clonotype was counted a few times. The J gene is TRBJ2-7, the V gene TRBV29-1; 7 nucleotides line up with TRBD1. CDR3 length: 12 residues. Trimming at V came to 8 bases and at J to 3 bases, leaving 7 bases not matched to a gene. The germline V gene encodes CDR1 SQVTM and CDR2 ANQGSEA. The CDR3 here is CSTDRAGYEQYF. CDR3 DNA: TGCAGCACCGACAGGGCCGGCTACGAGCAGTACTTC.

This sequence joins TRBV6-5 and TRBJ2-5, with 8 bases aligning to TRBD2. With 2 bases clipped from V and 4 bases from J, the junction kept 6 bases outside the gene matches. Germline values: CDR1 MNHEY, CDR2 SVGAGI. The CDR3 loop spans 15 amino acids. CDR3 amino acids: CASSYQNSGAETQYF. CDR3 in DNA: TGTGCCAGCAGTTACCAAAATAGCGGGGCAGAGACCCAGTACTTC.

CDR3 region: CSARSTSGGYNEQFF. CDR3 in DNA: TGCAGTGCTAGGTCGACTAGCGGGGGCTACAATGAGCAGTTCTTC. The chain couples TRBV20-1 to TRBJ2-1; 12 nucleotides agree with TRBD2. This CDR3 is 15 amino acids long. The V gene's germline CDR1 is DFQATT and CDR2 SNEGSKA (reference sequence). J lost 3 bases, V lost 3 bases, and 3 bases had no gene match.